Below, 24 T cell receptor beta chains from the same sample are listed, as sequenced in a study of immune evolution from preneoplasia to lung adenocarcinoma. Only in-frame clones appear in the TCRdb table, and some are missing; sequencing was by immunoSEQ multiplex PCR. The sample gives roughly 4,000 clones, 86% of which show up once; roughly 3.9% is in the top ten. Sample: FFPE minimally invasive lung adenocarcinoma tissue. Receptors were obtained from a donor aged 70 or over with lung adenocarcinoma.

This rearrangement joins TRBV5-4 to TRBJ1-2; perhaps TRBD1 as D (6 bases). Trimming shortened V by 3 bases and J by 7 bases, and 13 bases separated the two germline ends. This CDR3 region has 13 residues. CDR1 and CDR2 from the germline V gene are SGHNT and YYREEE (reference sequence). CDR3 region: CASSSSAGAGYTF. The CDR3 DNA sequence: TGTGCCAGCAGCTCCTCCGCGGGGGCTGGCTACACCTTC.

Here the CDR3 DNA reads TGTGCCAGCAGTTACTCCTTTGAGACCCAGTACTTC. It codes for CASSYSFETQYF. The V gene is TRBV6-6, the J gene TRBJ2-5; D gene ambiguous. The CDR3 length is 12 residues. Per germline, CDR1 MNHNY and CDR2 SVGAGI (reference sequence). V lost 0 bases and J lost 5, with 4 bases in between.

The gene calls are TRBV7-9 and TRBJ2-5, with D possibly matching TRBD2 (6 bases). The CDR3 spans 14 residues. The V end was cut by 5 bases, the J end by 4 bases, with 14 bases between. Germline V gene sequence: CDR1 SEHNR, CDR2 FQNEAQ (reference sequence). The CDR3 sequence: CASSALLGGETQYF. CDR3 nucleotides: TGTGCCAGCAGCGCCCTCTTGGGGGGAGAGACCCAGTACTTC.

The chain has TRBV28 and TRBJ2-1; 7 bases are shared with TRBD1. The germline V gene has CDR1 MDHEN and CDR2 SYDVKM. CDR3 length: 14 residues. The J segment lost 8 bases and the V segment lost 5 bases, leaving 9 bases of the junction unmatched. The CDR3 is CASSARQGRDEQFF. CDR3 bases: TGTGCCAGCAGTGCCCGACAGGGTCGCGATGAGCAGTTCTTC.

V is TRBV18 and J is TRBJ2-7; D gene unclear. The CDR3 runs 14 residues. Germline V gene sequence: CDR1 KGHSH, CDR2 LQKENI. The ends were cut back, 2 bases at V and 2 bases at J, with 10 bases in the middle. CDR3 amino acids: CASSPSGNTYEQYF. CDR3 sequence (DNA): TGTGCCAGCTCACCATCAGGTAATACCTACGAGCAGTACTTC.

The rearrangement links TRBV5-1 to TRBJ2-7; weak D call: TRBD2 (6 bases). V was pared by 0 bases and J by 6 bases, with 16 bases between. Germline V gene data show CDR1 as SGHRS and CDR2 as YFSETQ. The CDR3 has 15 amino acids. In DNA form, the CDR3 reads TGCGCCAGCAGCTTGGCCTCTTCGTATAGCGGCGAGCAGTACTTC. It is translated as CASSLASSYSGEQYF.

The rearrangement uses TRBV4-3 and TRBJ1-1; D gene unclear. Per germline, CDR1 LGHNA and CDR2 YSLEER. Trimming left V 4 bases short and J 1 base short, with 16 bases between. The CDR3 consists of 16 residues. The CDR3 DNA sequence: TGCGCCAGCAGCCCCTTGGGTAGGGCCGAGAACACTGAAGCTTTCTTT. Its protein is CASSPLGRAENTEAFF.

The V and J genes are TRBV11-3 and TRBJ2-3; TRBD1 or TRBD2 may be the D gene (6 bases each). The CDR3 length is 17 residues. V was trimmed by 8 bases and J by 4 bases, leaving 25 bases between them. Germline CDR1 and CDR2: SGHNT and YENEEA. CDR3 loop: CASHRGSAVGASDTQYF. The CDR3 DNA sequence: TGTGCCAGCCATCGGGGGAGCGCAGTGGGGGCCTCAGATACGCAGTATTTT.

This clone was found a few times. This rearrangement joins TRBV13 to TRBJ2-7, with D perhaps matching TRBD1 (6 bases). The CDR3 length is 14 residues. Germline lookup yields CDR1 PRHDT and CDR2 FYEKMQ (reference sequence). V lost 5 bases and J lost 0, with 11 bases in between. As DNA, the CDR3 is TGTGCCAGCAGCAGAAACAGGGACTCCTACGAGCAGTACTTC. Protein: CASSRNRDSYEQYF.

The chain employs TRBV6-4 and TRBJ1-1; D gene uncertain. This CDR3 spans 13 amino acids. Germline V gives CDR1 MRHNA, CDR2 SNTAGT. Trimming pared 5 bases from V and 0 bases from J, leaving 7 bases between. CDR3: CASSLRVNTEAFF. In nucleotides, the CDR3 is TGTGCCAGCAGTTTAAGGGTGAACACTGAAGCTTTCTTT.

This clone has just one count. The chain is built from TRBV11-2 and TRBJ1-1; D is undetermined. Germline CDR1 is SGHAT and CDR2 is FQNNGV. CDR3 length: 15 amino acids. The ends were cut back, 0 bases at V and 0 bases at J, with 8 bases in the middle. In DNA form, the CDR3 reads TGTGCCAGCAGCTTAGATCTAAGGATGAACACTGAAGCTTTCTTT. It encodes CASSLDLRMNTEAFF.

J is TRBJ2-4 and V is TRBV6-4; the D gene is possibly TRBD2 (6 bases). Trimming removed 7 bases at V and 4 bases at J, with 14 bases between. Germline values: CDR1 MRHNA, CDR2 SNTAGT. This CDR3 has 14 amino acids. The CDR3 here is CASNRDGSKNIQYF. The CDR3 bases are TGTGCCAGCAACCGAGACGGGAGTAAAAACATTCAGTACTTC.

About this clone itself: Other DNA sequences of this sample code for an identical CDR3. The CDR3 is CASSLDRNTEAFF. The CDR3 DNA follows: TGTGCCAGCAGCTTAGACAGGAACACTGAAGCTTTCTTT. The J gene is TRBJ1-1, the V gene TRBV7-3, with a possible D match to TRBD1 (5 bases). The germline gives CDR1 SGHTA, CDR2 FQGTGA. Deletions cut 2 bases from V and 1 base from J, with 5 bases between. The CDR3 consists of 13 residues.

CDR3 residues: CAWLGGSGANVLTF. CDR3 sequence (DNA): TGTGCCTGGTTGGGAGGTTCTGGGGCCAACGTCCTGACTTTC. The gene calls are TRBV30 and TRBJ2-6, with a tentative D call TRBD2 (6 bases). From germline, CDR1 is GTSNPN and CDR2 SVGIG (reference sequence). There are 14 residues in the CDR3. V dropped 5 bases and J dropped 1 base, with 9 bases sitting between them. The whole variable domain, remainder taken from reference TRBV30 and TRBJ2-6, is SQTIHQWPATLVQPVGSPLSLECTVEGTSNPNLYWYRQAAGRGLQLLFYSVGIGQISSEVPQNLSASRPQDRQFILSSKKLLLSDSGFYLCAWLGGSGANVLTFGAGSRLTVL.

This chain links TRBV25-1 with TRBJ2-1, with 8 bases fitting TRBD2. This CDR3 contains 14 residues. The ends lost 5 bases at V and 3 bases at J; junction bases unmatched: 3. Germline assignment: CDR1 MGHDK and CDR2 SYGVNS. CDR3 sequence reads: CASSSTSGYNEQFF. DNA for the CDR3: TGTGCCAGCAGTTCCACTAGCGGCTACAATGAGCAGTTCTTC.

The V gene is TRBV7-9, the J gene TRBJ2-2; D remains ambiguous. Germline values: CDR1 SEHNR, CDR2 FQNEAQ (reference sequence). The CDR3 contains 15 residues. V lost 5 bases, J lost 0 bases, and 10 bases lay in between. Here the CDR3 DNA reads TGTGCCAGCAGCCCCGGGCCCTCGAACACCGGGGAGCTGTTTTTT. It translates to CASSPGPSNTGELFF.

This sequence joins TRBV7-2 and TRBJ2-3; a weak D match, TRBD1 (5 bases). The germline gives CDR1 SGHTA, CDR2 FQGNSA. Trimming left V 1 base short and J 1 base short, with 9 bases between. CDR3 length: 15 residues. CDR3: CASSLVARGTDTQYF. The CDR3 region has the DNA TGTGCCAGCAGCTTAGTTGCCAGGGGCACAGATACGCAGTATTTT.

This rearrangement joins TRBV5-1 to TRBJ2-1, with 9 bases identical to TRBD1. The germline V gene encodes CDR1 SGHRS and CDR2 YFSETQ. CDR3 length equals 15 residues. V was clipped by 5 bases and J by 8 bases; unmatched bases: 11. Here the CDR3 reads CASRVGTGFFDEQFF. CDR3 DNA: TGCGCCAGCAGGGTAGGGACAGGGTTTTTCGATGAGCAGTTCTTC.

The chain combines TRBV15 with TRBJ1-1, with a tentative D call TRBD1 (5 bases). V dropped 1 base and J dropped 5 bases, with 11 bases sitting between them. Germline V gene sequence: CDR1 LNHNV, CDR2 YYDKDF (reference sequence). The CDR3 runs 14 residues. Written as DNA, the CDR3 is TGTGCCACCAGCAGAGGGGGGGGTTGGACTGAAGCTTTCTTT. This encodes CATSRGGGWTEAFF.

This sequence joins TRBV9 and TRBJ2-3, with 13 bases lining up with TRBD2. The germline CDR1 and CDR2 sequences are SGDLS and YYNGEE. The V segment lost 7 bases and the J segment 0 bases; nucleotides outside the gene matches: 2. CDR3 length: 15 amino acids. The CDR3 DNA is TGTGCCAGCGGGACTAGCGGGGTTAGCACAGATACGCAGTATTTT. The encoded protein is CASGTSGVSTDTQYF.

The chain couples TRBV6-1 to TRBJ2-7; possible D gene TRBD1, 5 bases. Germline loops: CDR1 MNHNS, CDR2 SASEGT. V gave up 6 bases and J gave up 7 bases, with 19 bases separating them. The CDR3 consists of 14 residues. The CDR3, as DNA: TGTGCCAGCAGACCGACAGACGCTGCTTGGGAGCAGTACTTC. This translates into CASRPTDAAWEQYF.

The gene calls are TRBV7-2 and TRBJ2-1, with TRBD2 identical over 12 bases. Germline CDR1 SGHTA, CDR2 FQGNSA. Trimming cost V 1 base and J 7 bases; bases outside gene matches: 5. The CDR3 spans 16 residues. The CDR3 spells CASSLGGLAGSNEQFF. The CDR3 bases are TGTGCCAGCAGCTTAGGCGGACTAGCGGGAAGTAATGAGCAGTTCTTC. The variable domain in full, with the rest retrieved from reference TRBV7-2 and TRBJ2-1, is GAGVSQSPSNKVTEKGKDVELRCDPISGHTALYWYRQSLGQGLEFLIYFQGNSAPDKSGLPSDRFSAERTGGSVSTLTIQRTQQEDSAVYLCASSLGGLAGSNEQFFGPGTRLTVL.

V is TRBV7-9 and J is TRBJ1-5, with TRBD1 matching over 10 bases. CDR3 length: 14 residues. Germline V gene lookup returns CDR1 SEHNR and CDR2 FQNEAQ (reference sequence). Losses at the gene ends were 5 bases for V and 7 bases for J; bases not matched to a gene: 5. In nucleotides, the CDR3 is TGTGCCAGCAGCCCCGGGACAGGGGTGCAGCCCCAGCATTTT. Its translation: CASSPGTGVQPQHF.

For the CDR3, the DNA is TGCAGCGTTGTTCACAGCATGAACACTGAAGCTTTCTTT. Its protein is CSVVHSMNTEAFF. The V and J genes are TRBV29-1 and TRBJ1-1; D gene unclear. This CDR3 comprises 13 residues. From germline, CDR1 is SQVTM and CDR2 ANQGSEA. The V gene lost 4 bases and the J gene lost 0 bases, with 9 bases spanning the gap.